This T cell receptor (beta chain) stems from a study of cytomegalovirus exposure and HLA in healthy donors. The primer mix had 60 Vbeta and 13 Jbeta primers. The method was immunoSEQ multiplex PCR; TCRdb's version includes in-frame clones alone and lacks a portion of them. The listing records fewer than 45,000 clones. Overall study results and limits: Some public TCRs appeared in many individuals, while most sequences were rare.

V shed 4 bases and J shed 3 bases, with 19 bases lying between them. Germline CDR1 MGHRA, CDR2 YSYEKL. This CDR3 region has 17 residues. In regard to this clone: Its target is not known.

The sequenced sample consisted of PBMCs. This chain joins TRBV4-1 and TRBJ2-1; TRBD2 might be the D (8 bases). The TCR originated in a woman between 25 and 40 years old in good health and CMV-seronegative. The CDR3 region is CASSPRGGSGNYNEQFF. DNA of the CDR3: TGCGCCAGCAGCCCCAGGGGGGGTAGCGGGAACTACAATGAGCAGTTCTTC.